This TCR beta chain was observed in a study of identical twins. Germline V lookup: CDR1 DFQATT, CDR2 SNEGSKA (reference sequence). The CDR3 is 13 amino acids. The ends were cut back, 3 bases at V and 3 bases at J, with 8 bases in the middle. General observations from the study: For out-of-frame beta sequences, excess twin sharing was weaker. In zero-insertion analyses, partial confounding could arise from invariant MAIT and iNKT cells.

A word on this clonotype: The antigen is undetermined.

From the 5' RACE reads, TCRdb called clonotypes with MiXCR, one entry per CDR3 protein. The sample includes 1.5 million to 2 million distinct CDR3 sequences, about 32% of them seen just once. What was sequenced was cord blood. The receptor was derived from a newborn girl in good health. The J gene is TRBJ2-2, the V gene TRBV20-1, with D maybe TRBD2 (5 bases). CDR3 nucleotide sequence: TGCAGTGCTAGCGGGGAGTACACCGGGGAGCTGTTTTTT. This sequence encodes CSASGEYTGELFF.